This TCR beta chain was obtained from a study of T cell clonality in common variable immunodeficiency. The CDR3 has 15 residues. Germline assignment: CDR1 MNHEY and CDR2 SVGEGT. Sequenced by immunoSEQ multiplex PCR; TCRdb stores in-frame clones only, minus some. The record shows approximately 81,000 clones for this sample, with no singletons present. Study-wide findings and caveats: T cell subpopulation sequencing would be needed to explain CVID clonality. Compared with healthy controls, CVID subjects showed increased TCRbeta clonality, mostly in about a third.

This clone was recorded at least ten times. What it recognizes is unknown. The junction does not match germline at one end; this may be a read error. The read gets to within 3 residues of the CDR3 end, and the germline J gene fills in the rest. This receptor was obtained from a person aged 18 to 70 in good health. Sequenced input: peripheral blood mononuclear cells. The chain links TRBV6-2 or TRBV6-3 to TRBJ1-4; possibly TRBD1 for D (5 bases). Partial CDR3 DNA: TGTGCCGGCAGTTACGAGAGACAGTCTCTTGGGAAA. This sequence encodes CAGSYERQSLGK. The CDR3, in full, reads CAGSYERQSLGKLFF.